This record concerns one T cell receptor beta chain sequence. Antigen specificity is unknown. The data are from a study of T cell responses to AZD1222 COVID-19 vaccine. Trimming removed 1 base from V and 2 bases from J, with 18 bases in between. The germline gives CDR1 SQVTM, CDR2 ANQGSEA. CDR3 size: 16 residues. Produced via immunoSEQ multiplex PCR; TCRdb's table is partial and in-frame only. The sample consists of 89,000 or so clones, 75% to 95% of them appearing once. Points from the study as a whole: There were repertoire samples only from the period after the peak T cell response.

Source: peripheral blood, taken 28 days after the second AZD1222 dose. This clonotype was obtained from an adult who received the AZD1222 COVID-19 vaccine. The rearrangement joins TRBV29-1 to TRBJ2-7; unclear D gene. The CDR3 loop reads CSVEGPRSSPTYEQYF. The CDR3, as DNA: TGCAGCGTTGAAGGCCCGCGGAGTTCCCCAACCTACGAGCAGTACTTC.